This T cell receptor (beta chain) derives from a study of cytomegalovirus exposure and HLA in healthy donors. This clone has just one count. As yet, its antigen is unknown. Overall study results and limits: Published work reported that the classifier diagnosed cytomegalovirus status with high specificity and sensitivity. Most sequenced TCRs were rare (though some public TCRs occurred in many donors). In vitro confirmation showed three CMV-associated chains to be CMV antigen specific. According to a subsequent analysis, TCR clusters identified in the first cohort showed a tendency to co-occur across the approximately 110 validation repertoires.

Method: immunoSEQ multiplex PCR; TCRdb's copy keeps in-frame clones and lacks some. The table shows some 320,000 clones, with roughly 87% occurring only once. The specimen was PBMCs. The receptor was isolated from a woman aged 25-40 years in good health and CMV-seropositive.

The DNA for the CDR3 is TGTGCCAGCAGGGCCTTTAGCGGGGTGCCCCTCGTGCAGTTCTTC. Protein product: CASRAFSGVPLVQFF. The gene calls are TRBV2 and TRBJ2-1, with 8 positions matching TRBD2. The germline V gene encodes CDR1 SNHLY and CDR2 FYNNEI. The CDR3 sequence is 15 residues long. The J segment lost 12 bases and the V segment lost 6 bases, leaving 16 bases of the junction unmatched.